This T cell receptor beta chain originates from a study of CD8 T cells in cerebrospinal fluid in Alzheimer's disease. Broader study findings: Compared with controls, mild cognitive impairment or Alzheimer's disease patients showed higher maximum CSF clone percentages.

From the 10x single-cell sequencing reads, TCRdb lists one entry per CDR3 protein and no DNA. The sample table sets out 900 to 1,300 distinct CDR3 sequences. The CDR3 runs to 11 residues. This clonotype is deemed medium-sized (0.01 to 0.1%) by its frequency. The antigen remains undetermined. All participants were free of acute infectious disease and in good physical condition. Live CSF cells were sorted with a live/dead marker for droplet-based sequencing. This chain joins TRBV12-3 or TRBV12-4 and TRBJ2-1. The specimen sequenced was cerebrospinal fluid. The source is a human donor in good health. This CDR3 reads CASSQVHEQFF.